The rows below give T cell receptor beta chains drawn from one sample of a study of shared clonotypes between healthy human individuals. Only in-frame clones appear in the TCRdb table, and some are missing; sequencing was by immunoSEQ multiplex PCR. The profile shows about 2.4 million clones, approximately 93% of them singletons. Sequencing was done on a sample of naive CD4+ T cells from PBMCs. The receptors stem from a man between 18 and 29 years old in good health. Some clones in this sample may be carry-over from other donors' samples. CDR3s include the opening cysteine and the closing phenylalanine or tryptophan. The D gene is left open where the match is weak. Rows give clone size only sometimes, using once, few, many, or a class for an expanded clone.

TRBV11-2	13	.	TRBJ2-2	.	TGTGCCAGCAGCTCTGGAGGCGCCGGGGAGCTGTTTTTT	CASSSGGAGELFF
TRBV2	13	TRBD2	TRBJ2-1	once	TGTGCCAGCAGTGGCCTAGCGGGAGACGAGCAGTTCTTC	CASSGLAGDEQFF
TRBV12-5	13	TRBD2	TRBJ2-1	.	TGTGCTAGTGGTTTGCGGGAGGACAATGAGCAGTTCTTC	CASGLREDNEQFF
TRBV4-2	15	TRBD1	TRBJ2-7	.	TGTGCCAGCAGCCAACCGGCACAGGGACAGTACGAGCAGTACTTC	CASSQPAQGQYEQYF
TRBV7-2	17	TRBD1	TRBJ2-2	.	TGTGCCAGCAGCCGAACTCCGACAGGGGGAAACACCGGGGAGCTGTTTTTT	CASSRTPTGGNTGELFF
TRBV7-2	12	.	TRBJ1-2	.	TGTGCCAGCAGCCCCGACGCGGGTGGCTACACCTTC	CASSPDAGGYTF
TRBV4-2	15	TRBD2	TRBJ2-1	.	TGTGCCAGCAGCCAACACCAGCGGGAGGACGATGAGCAGTTCTTC	CASSQHQREDDEQFF
TRBV7-9	17	TRBD2	TRBJ2-5	.	TGTGCCAGCAGCTTAGGACGCCTAGCGGGAGGGGAAGGGACCCAGTACTTC	CASSLGRLAGGEGTQYF
TRBV28	15	.	TRBJ1-2	.	TGTGCCAGCATCGCGCGCGGGGGAGACTGGGGGCGCTACACCTTC	CASIARGGDWGRYTF
TRBV7-2	15	TRBD1	TRBJ2-7	.	TGTGCCAGCAGCTACAAAATCGGGACAGCCGGCGAGCAGTACTTC	CASSYKIGTAGEQYF
TRBV6-5	15	.	TRBJ1-1	once	TGTGCCAGCAGTTACTCGAGGGCCCAAAACACTGAAGCTTTCTTT	CASSYSRAQNTEAFF
TRBV30	13	.	TRBJ2-5	.	TGTGCCTGGAGCGGAGGGCCCATAGAGACCCAGTACTTC	CAWSGGPIETQYF
TRBV7-9	15	TRBD2	TRBJ2-3	.	TGTGCCAGCAGCTTTACTAGCGGAGGGGGAGATACGCAGTATTTT	CASSFTSGGGDTQYF
TRBV6-4	15	.	TRBJ2-7	.	TGTGCCAGCAGTGAAGGGCCGGGGAACGGCTACGAGCAGTACTTC	CASSEGPGNGYEQYF
TRBV6-1	13	.	TRBJ1-1	.	TGTGCCAGCAGTGAAGGGTCAGGTGCGCGAGCTTTCTTT	CASSEGSGARAFF
TRBV5-1	16	TRBD1	TRBJ1-2	.	TGCGCCAGCAGCCCCGGGACAGGGCATTATGGCTATGGCTACACCTTC	CASSPGTGHYGYGYTF
TRBV18	16	TRBD2	TRBJ2-3	.	TGTGCCAGCTCATCCTTAGCGGGTTCCGGCACAGATACGCAGTATTTT	CASSSLAGSGTDTQYF
TRBV5-1	15	.	TRBJ1-2	.	TGCGCCAGCAGGTTGAACGTTCCAGGGGACTATGGCTACACCTTC	CASRLNVPGDYGYTF
TRBV7-2	14	TRBD2	TRBJ2-3	.	TGTGCCAGCAGCTTAGGGGGAGGGAGGGATACGCAGTATTTT	CASSLGGGRDTQYF
TRBV28	13	.	TRBJ2-7	.	TGTGCCAGCAGTTTTGACAACTCCTACGAGCAGTACTTC	CASSFDNSYEQYF
TRBV28	17	TRBD1	TRBJ2-1	.	TGTGCCAGCAGTAGCTCAAAAGGGACAGGGGGCAGCTATGAGCAGTTCTTC	CASSSSKGTGGSYEQFF
TRBV5-1	14	TRBD1	TRBJ1-1	.	TGCGCCAGCAGCACCGGGACAGCCTACACTGAAGCTTTCTTT	CASSTGTAYTEAFF
TRBV7-8	15	.	TRBJ2-7	once	TGTGCCAGCAGCTTAGCTCGAGCGGCTCCATACGAGCAGTACTTC	CASSLARAAPYEQYF
TRBV7-9	15	.	TRBJ1-4	once	TGTGCCAGCAGCCTCCGGGGCCCTGCTAATGAAAAACTGTTTTTT	CASSLRGPANEKLFF
TRBV5-4	16	.	TRBJ2-3	.	TGTGCCAGCAGCTCCACTTTTGGGGGAACCACAGATACGCAGTATTTT	CASSSTFGGTTDTQYF
TRBV5-4	16	TRBD2	TRBJ2-3	.	TGTGCCAGCAGCCGGACTAGCGGGGGCCCCACAGATACGCAGTATTTT	CASSRTSGGPTDTQYF
TRBV2	14	TRBD1	TRBJ2-7	.	TGTGCCAGCGTCTCCCAGGGGGTTGCCTACGAGCAGTACTTC	CASVSQGVAYEQYF
TRBV5-1	11	.	TRBJ2-1	once	TGCGCCAGCAGCATAAACAATGAGCAGTTCTTC	CASSINNEQFF
TRBV9	15	TRBD1	TRBJ2-3	.	TGTGCCAGCAGCCCCCTAGCAGGGGGCGCAGATACGCAGTATTTT	CASSPLAGGADTQYF
TRBV15	17	.	TRBJ2-3	.	TGTGCCACCAGCAGAGATTTCGACCCGGGCGTGACAGATACGCAGTATTTT	CATSRDFDPGVTDTQYF
TRBV6-5	15	.	TRBJ1-5	.	TGTGCCAGCAGTTACGAGGGGCGTATCAATCAGCCCCAGCATTTT	CASSYEGRINQPQHF
TRBV5-1	15	TRBD1	TRBJ1-2	.	TGCGCCAGTTCCCCATCCCGGACAGGGGGCAATGGCTACACCTTC	CASSPSRTGGNGYTF
TRBV7-6	12	.	TRBJ2-1	once	TGTGCCAGCAGCTTAGAGGGAGGGGGTTCGTTCTTC	CASSLEGGGSFF
TRBV6-5	15	TRBD2	TRBJ2-7	.	TGTGCCAGCAGTTACTCGGGCGGGAGTCGGTACGAGCAGTACTTC	CASSYSGGSRYEQYF
TRBV11-3	14	.	TRBJ2-1	.	TGTGCCAGCAGCTTAGAGGCTGCCCAAAATGAGCAGTTCTTC	CASSLEAAQNEQFF
TRBV7-9	16	TRBD1	TRBJ2-7	.	TGTGCCAGCAGCTTAGGATTGGGACAGGGCGCCTACGAGCAGTACTTC	CASSLGLGQGAYEQYF
TRBV5-1	15	TRBD2	TRBJ2-5	.	TGCGCCAGCAGCCCCTCGCCACTAGCGACGGAGACCCAGTACTTC	CASSPSPLATETQYF
TRBV6-5	13	.	TRBJ1-5	.	TGTGCCAGCAGTTATGACCAGAATCAGCCCCAGCATTTT	CASSYDQNQPQHF
TRBV5-4	14	.	TRBJ1-1	once	TGTGCCAGCAGCTTGGGGGGACGGGAGACTGAAGCTTTCTTT	CASSLGGRETEAFF
TRBV2	13	TRBD2	TRBJ2-7	.	TGTGCCAGCAGTGGGCGGGAGTACCACGAGCAGTACTTC	CASSGREYHEQYF
TRBV6-5	16	.	TRBJ2-7	.	TGTGCCAGCAGTTACTCCCCGGGTGGGGATTTTGGCGAGCAGTACTTC	CASSYSPGGDFGEQYF
TRBV18	14	.	TRBJ2-1	.	TGTGCCAGCTCACCCTTTGATCAGGACAATGAGCAGTTCTTC	CASSPFDQDNEQFF
TRBV9	13	.	TRBJ2-5	.	TGTGCCAGCAGCGTATCAGCGCAAGAGACCCAGTACTTC	CASSVSAQETQYF
TRBV7-7	16	TRBD2	TRBJ2-2	.	TGTGCCAGCAGCTCAGGACTAGCGGGAATCGGCGGGGAGCTGTTTTTT	CASSSGLAGIGGELFF
TRBV25-1	15	TRBD2	TRBJ2-5	.	TGTGCCAGCAGTGAATGGTTAGCGGGAGGGGAGACCCAGTACTTC	CASSEWLAGGETQYF
TRBV18	14	.	TRBJ2-2	.	TGTGCCAGCTCACCACACGCGAACACCGGGGAGCTGTTTTTT	CASSPHANTGELFF
TRBV9	14	.	TRBJ2-7	once	TGTGCCAGCAGCGTAGATCACAGGGAGGACGAGCAGTACTTC	CASSVDHREDEQYF
TRBV28	13	TRBD2	TRBJ2-7	.	TGTGCCACAGTAGCGGGGAGGGCTTACGAGCAGTACTTC	CATVAGRAYEQYF